This T cell receptor beta chain was documented in a study of CD8 T cells in ankylosing spondylitis. In making TCR beta libraries, quantitative 5'-RACE with molecular barcodes was used. TCRdb re-analysed the 5' RACE reads in MiXCR, keeping a single row per CDR3 protein. The table has around 220,000 distinct CDR3 sequences, around 17% seen once. Study-wide findings and caveats: As for the disease-linked clones, they showed a CD8+ phenotype and occurred at relatively low frequencies in peripheral blood. One TCR beta motif, made up of about 8 highly homologous variants, appeared characteristic of ankylosing spondylitis blood.

This clonotype was observed a few times. The antigen is not known. The sample consisted of blood, either unsorted or a sorted T cell fraction (not recorded which). The receptor comes from a male donor with ankylosing spondylitis.

CDR3 amino acids: CASSVQGLAGRQETQYF. CDR3 bases: TGTGCCAGCAGCGTCCAAGGACTAGCGGGCCGCCAAGAGACCCAGTACTTC. The chain employs TRBV9 and TRBJ2-5; 11 bases match TRBD2. The CDR3 is made up of 17 amino acids. With 2 bases clipped from V and 1 base from J, the junction kept 7 bases outside the gene matches. Germline CDR1 and CDR2: SGDLS and YYNGEE.